This T cell receptor (beta chain) derives from a study of memory CD4+ T cells and cytomegalovirus serostatus. Study background: This sample comes from healthy Belgian adults, eight or nine CMV seropositive, roughly 22 seronegative.

The sort gate was single viable CD3+CD4+CD8-CD45RO+ cells for memory CD4+ T cells. Positive selection with CD4 microbeads enriched total CD4+ T cells. The study, taken as a whole, reports: About 40% of the roughly 150 known CMV-associated TCRbeta sequences appeared in CD4+ memory.

A note on this clone: The antigen remains undetermined.

Here immunoSEQ multiplex PCR was the method, and the copy in TCRdb shows in-frame clones only, minus some. The table shows about 38,000 clones, with around three quarters occurring only once. V was trimmed by 3 bases and J by 3 bases, leaving 20 bases between them. CDR1 is MNHEY and CDR2 is SMNVEV in the germline V gene (reference sequence). The CDR3 has 17 amino acids. The source is an adult in good health and CMV-seropositive. Source material: memory CD4+ T cells from blood. This rearrangement joins TRBV27 to TRBJ2-5; D unresolved. Written as DNA, the CDR3 is TGTGCCAGCAGTTTCACACCTCGATGGGGTCGCGAAGAGACCCAGTACTTC. Translation gives CASSFTPRWGREETQYF.